Listed below are T cell receptor beta chains from one sample, sequenced in a study of shared clonotypes between healthy human individuals. Clones were read by immunoSEQ multiplex PCR, and TCRdb kept only the in-frame ones, dropping some. The sample includes fewer than 850,000 clones, roughly 70% seen only once; the top ten take about 2%. Sequenced sample: memory CD4+ T cells sorted from blood. Source of these receptors: a woman in her 30s in good health. Both conserved end residues are part of each CDR3. The D gene is left open where the match is weak. Clone size is not always given. Where it is, it says once, few, many or a class for expanded clones.

cdr3_aa cdr3_nt clone_size d_call j_call v_call
CASSPRTGLNYGYTF TGTGCCAGCAGCCCCCGGACAGGATTGAACTATGGCTACACCTTC many TRBD1 TRBJ1-2 TRBV7-9
CASTERVTAYEQYF TGTGCCAGCACCGAGCGGGTGACCGCCTACGAGCAGTACTTC few - TRBJ2-7 TRBV2
CASSLAGTRRTGELFF TGTGCCAGCAGCTTAGCTGGGACTAGGAGGACCGGGGAGCTGTTTTTT many TRBD2 TRBJ2-2 TRBV7-2
CASSRDTSNTEAFF TGTGCCAGCAGTCGGGACACCAGTAACACTGAAGCTTTCTTT - - TRBJ1-1 TRBV2
CASSEVDEKLFF TGTGCCAGCAGTGAAGTGGACGAAAAACTGTTTTTT few - TRBJ1-4 TRBV2
CASSPTENSGNQPQHF TGTGCCAGCTCACCGACGGAAAATTCGGGCAATCAGCCCCAGCATTTT - - TRBJ1-5 TRBV18
CASSATTGTVNEKLFF TGTGCCAGCAGTGCTACTACCGGGACCGTTAATGAAAAACTGTTTTTT few - TRBJ1-4 TRBV27
CASSYQETQYF TGTGCCAGCAGCTACCAAGAGACCCAGTACTTC few - TRBJ2-5 TRBV7-2
CASSVKLGPVGELFF TGTGCCAGCAGTGTAAAACTAGGCCCGGTGGGGGAGCTGTTTTTT - - TRBJ2-2 TRBV6-1
CASSPDRNYEQYF TGTGCCAGCAGCCCGGACCGGAACTACGAGCAGTACTTC - - TRBJ2-7 TRBV7-8
CASSLVLAREQYF TGTGCCAGCAGCTTAGTACTAGCGCGGGAGCAGTACTTC - TRBD2 TRBJ2-7 TRBV7-2
CASSQALGVYEQYF TGTGCCAGCAGCCAAGCACTGGGGGTCTACGAGCAGTACTTC many - TRBJ2-7 TRBV4-2
CASSIASDREQYF TGTGCCAGCAGTATCGCATCCGATAGGGAGCAGTACTTC - - TRBJ2-7 TRBV6-6
CASSFKGLTQYF TGTGCCAGCAGTTTCAAGGGTTTAACGCAGTATTTT - - TRBJ2-3 TRBV27
CASSLDTFKGHEQFF TGTGCCAGCAGCTTAGATACCTTCAAAGGGCATGAGCAGTTCTTC - - TRBJ2-1 TRBV7-9
CASSPSRDTEAFF TGTGCCAGCAGTCCCTCACGGGACACTGAAGCTTTCTTT - - TRBJ1-1 TRBV6-5
CASSLNRSNYGYTF TGTGCCAGCAGTTTAAACAGATCTAACTATGGCTACACCTTC - - TRBJ1-2 TRBV28
CASTRDRVDYGYTF TGTGCCAGCACCCGCGACAGGGTGGACTATGGCTACACCTTC - TRBD1 TRBJ1-2 TRBV7-2
CASSLGRAKNIQYF TGTGCCAGCAGCCTAGGAAGGGCTAAAAACATTCAGTACTTC - - TRBJ2-4 TRBV6-5
CAISEVPNTGELFF TGTGCCATCAGTGAGGTGCCGAACACCGGGGAGCTGTTTTTT - - TRBJ2-2 TRBV10-3
CASSPPRTGQETQYF TGTGCCAGCAGTCCCCCCCGGACAGGACAAGAGACCCAGTACTTC - TRBD1 TRBJ2-5 TRBV28
CASSFGGGGSNQPQHF TGTGCCAGCAGTTTTGGTGGAGGGGGCAGCAATCAGCCCCAGCATTTT - TRBD1 TRBJ1-5 TRBV28
CASSQELINTEAFF TGTGCCAGCAGCCAAGAACTGATTAACACTGAAGCTTTCTTT few - TRBJ1-1 TRBV4-2
CASSLGQQGGTNEKLFF TGTGCCAGCAGCTTGGGGCAGCAGGGGGGAACTAATGAAAAACTGTTTTTT - TRBD1 TRBJ1-4 TRBV5-4
CSVLGLAEYEQYF TGCAGCGTTCTAGGACTAGCGGAATACGAGCAGTACTTC once TRBD2 TRBJ2-7 TRBV29-1
CASPLNPGTGEADTQYF TGTGCCAGCCCCCTAAACCCCGGGACAGGGGAAGCAGATACGCAGTATTTT - TRBD1 TRBJ2-3 TRBV2
CASSLARATKEQYF TGTGCCAGCAGCTTAGCGAGGGCGACGAAGGAGCAGTACTTC - - TRBJ2-7 TRBV11-1
CASKTSGNEQFF TGTGCCAGCAAAACTAGCGGGAATGAGCAGTTCTTC - TRBD2 TRBJ2-1 TRBV5-3
CASSGGTAFTDTQYF TGCGCCAGCAGCGGCGGAACAGCGTTCACAGATACGCAGTATTTT once - TRBJ2-3 TRBV5-1
CASSLAGHTNYEQYF TGCGCCAGCAGCTTGGCCGGGCATACGAACTACGAGCAGTACTTC - - TRBJ2-7 TRBV5-1
CAWSGTSGSLSYNEQFF TGTGCCTGGAGTGGGACTAGCGGGAGTCTCTCCTACAATGAGCAGTTCTTC - TRBD2 TRBJ2-1 TRBV30
CASSSTGITEAFF TGTGCCAGTAGTAGCACAGGGATAACTGAAGCTTTCTTT - - TRBJ1-1 TRBV19
CASSTAGHSYEQYF TGTGCCAGCAGCACAGCGGGACACTCCTACGAGCAGTACTTC few - TRBJ2-7 TRBV7-8
CSVTQTGTDTEAFF TGCAGCGTCACACAGACAGGGACAGACACTGAAGCTTTCTTT - TRBD1 TRBJ1-1 TRBV29-1
CASSTREVNVLTF TGTGCCAGCAGTACAAGAGAGGTCAACGTCCTGACTTTC once - TRBJ2-6 TRBV7-3
CASSVQGSGANVLTF TGTGCCAGCTCAGTCCAGGGGTCTGGGGCCAACGTCCTGACTTTC - - TRBJ2-6 TRBV18
CATSRDPSGNYEQYF TGTGCCACCAGCAGAGACCCCAGCGGGAACTACGAGCAGTACTTC - TRBD2 TRBJ2-7 TRBV15
CASSRVGQGRHEQYF TGCGCCAGCAGCCGGGTCGGACAGGGTAGGCACGAGCAGTACTTC once TRBD1 TRBJ2-7 TRBV5-1
CASSNRDGYNEQFF TGTGCCAGCAGCAACCGGGACGGATACAATGAGCAGTTCTTC - - TRBJ2-1 TRBV9
CASSELAEQYF TGTGCCAGCAGTGAATTGGCCGAGCAGTACTTC few - TRBJ2-7 TRBV6-1
CASTTGGKETQYF TGTGCCAGCACCACGGGGGGGAAAGAGACCCAGTACTTC - TRBD2 TRBJ2-5 TRBV6-5
CAISRDRGDEQYF TGTGCCATCAGTCGGGACAGGGGGGACGAGCAGTACTTC once TRBD1 TRBJ2-7 TRBV10-3
CATSRGAGSGSGYTF TGTGCCACCAGCAGAGGGGCGGGAAGCGGCTCTGGCTACACCTTC once - TRBJ1-2 TRBV15
CASSQQSRTNYGYTF TGCGCCAGCAGCCAACAGTCCCGGACTAACTATGGCTACACCTTC - - TRBJ1-2 TRBV4-1
CAISESNLGGGTNTEAFF TGTGCCATCAGTGAGTCCAACCTTGGGGGAGGGACGAACACTGAAGCTTTCTTT - - TRBJ1-1 TRBV10-3
CASSIQDSLAGYTF TGTGCCAGTAGTATACAGGACAGTTTGGCTGGCTACACCTTC - - TRBJ1-2 TRBV19
CASSPTYNEQFF TGTGCCAGCAGCCCGACCTACAATGAGCAGTTCTTC - - TRBJ2-1 TRBV9
CASSPREIHLSYEQYF TGTGCCAGCAGCCCCCGGGAAATCCACCTCTCCTACGAGCAGTACTTC - - TRBJ2-7 TRBV9
CASSLEPGSYEQYF TGCGCCAGCAGCTTGGAGCCAGGGTCCTACGAGCAGTACTTC many - TRBJ2-7 TRBV5-1
CASTSTGLSSGANVLTF TGTGCCAGCACTTCAACGGGCCTATCCTCTGGGGCCAACGTCCTGACTTTC once - TRBJ2-6 TRBV28
CASRGWSGRADTQYF TGTGCCAGTAGGGGATGGAGCGGGAGGGCAGATACGCAGTATTTT - TRBD2 TRBJ2-3 TRBV19
CASSIGQGTDTQYF TGCGCCAGCAGCATAGGACAGGGAACAGATACGCAGTATTTT - TRBD1 TRBJ2-3 TRBV5-1
CASSLPQDFNTEAFF TGCGCCAGCAGCTTGCCACAGGATTTTAACACTGAAGCTTTCTTT - - TRBJ1-1 TRBV5-1
CASSPGGLVSEQYF TGTGCCAGCAGCCCCGGAGGTCTAGTCTCCGAGCAGTACTTC few - TRBJ2-7 TRBV11-3
CASSLTSAGELFF TGTGCCAGCAGCTTGACTAGCGCCGGGGAGCTGTTTTTT few TRBD2 TRBJ2-2 TRBV5-5
CASSPTGNTGELFF TGTGCCAGCAGTCCCACAGGGAACACCGGGGAGCTGTTTTTT - - TRBJ2-2 TRBV6-6
CASSSPPRTDTQYF TGTGCCAGCAGTTCCCCCCCACGCACAGATACGCAGTATTTT - - TRBJ2-3 TRBV27
CASSPSLTNTEAFF TGTGCCAGCTCACCATCCCTAACGAACACTGAAGCTTTCTTT many - TRBJ1-1 TRBV18